These 32 T cell receptor beta chains came from one sample sequenced in a study of CD8+ T cells in alopecia areata. TCR sequencing used cDNA made by reverse transcription of extracted RNA. Repertoires were generated with immunoSEQ multiplex PCR, while TCRdb's copy carries only in-frame clones and drops some. The sample consists of around 65,000 clones, about 45% of them appearing once. The input for sequencing was CD8+ T cells sorted from blood, taken at week 0. These receptors originate from a human donor with alopecia areata.

This chain connects TRBV19 to TRBJ1-5; TRBD1 is a possible D gene (5 bases). CDR1 is LNHDA, CDR2 SQIVND, per germline (reference sequence). Trimming took off 8 bases at V and 7 bases at J, with 18 bases between the two ends. The CDR3 consists of 14 residues. CDR3 sequence: CASEDWGVGQPQHF. For the CDR3, the DNA is TGTGCCAGTGAGGATTGGGGGGTAGGACAGCCCCAGCATTTT.

The CDR3 nucleotides are TGTGCCACCAGCCCCCGGGCTGGGGTCCTCTCCTACGAGCAGTACTTC. Residues: CATSPRAGVLSYEQYF. V gene TRBV15 combines with J gene TRBJ2-7; no definite D call. The germline CDR1 and CDR2 sequences are LNHNV and YYDKDF (reference sequence). Trimming pared 5 bases from V and 0 bases from J, leaving 17 bases between. The CDR3 loop spans 16 amino acids. The whole variable domain, filled in from reference TRBV15 and TRBJ2-7, reads DAMVIQNPRYQVTQFGKPVTLSCSQTLNHNVMYWYQQKSSQAPKLLFHYYDKDFNNEADTPDNFQSRRPNTSFCFLDIRSPGLGDTAMYLCATSPRAGVLSYEQYFGPGTRLTVT.

The gene calls are TRBV4-1 and TRBJ1-1, with D uncertain. The CDR3 extends over 13 amino acids. With 3 bases removed from V and 6 bases from J, the gap between germline ends came to 11 bases. CDR1 and CDR2 from the germline V gene are MGHRA and YSYEKL. CDR3 nucleotide sequence: TGCGCCAGCAGCCAGCCGTTGCACGCTGAAGCTTTCTTT. This sequence encodes CASSQPLHAEAFF.

The V gene is TRBV9, the J gene TRBJ2-5; 11 bases are a match to TRBD2. V dropped 4 bases and J dropped 5; count of bases not matched to a gene: 10. Germline V gives CDR1 SGDLS, CDR2 YYNGEE. The CDR3 loop spans 16 amino acids. CDR3 nucleotides: TGTGCCAGCAGCCCTCGACTAGCGGGATCAGTGGAGACCCAGTACTTC. Translation: CASSPRLAGSVETQYF.

The CDR3: CSVSGTPLSYEQYF. Written as DNA, the CDR3 is TGCAGCGTTTCCGGGACACCCTTATCCTACGAGCAGTACTTC. V usage is TRBV29-1 and J usage is TRBJ2-7, with D possibly matching TRBD1 (6 bases). The V end lost 5 bases, the J end lost 1 base, and 15 bases lay between the germline ends. The CDR3 has 14 amino acids. Germline CDR1 reads SQVTM; CDR2 reads ANQGSEA.

The V and J genes are TRBV4-3 and TRBJ2-7; D remains unclear. From germline, CDR1 is LGHNA and CDR2 YSLEER. The CDR3 covers 15 residues. V gave up 0 bases and J gave up 2 bases, with 11 bases separating them. The CDR3 protein is CASSQDRYNPYEQYF. The CDR3 DNA sequence: TGCGCCAGCAGCCAAGATAGGTACAATCCCTACGAGCAGTACTTC.

This clone was counted only a few times. The chain has TRBV29-1 and TRBJ2-2; D might be TRBD2 (6 bases). CDR3 length: 16 residues. The ends were cut back, 6 bases at V and 1 base at J, with 18 bases in the middle. The germline CDR1 and CDR2 sequences are SQVTM and ANQGSEA. The CDR3 protein is CSVFLRGRLNTGELFF. The CDR3 nucleotides are TGCAGCGTCTTCTTGCGGGGAAGACTGAACACCGGGGAGCTGTTTTTT.

This clone was recorded a few times. This chain uses TRBV19 with TRBJ1-1, with D unclear. The CDR3 is made up of 13 amino acids. V was trimmed by 5 bases and J by 1 base, leaving 8 bases between them. Germline-derived CDR1 and CDR2 are LNHDA and SQIVND (reference sequence). The CDR3 loop is CASSLGANTEAFF. CDR3 nucleotides: TGTGCCAGTAGTTTGGGCGCGAACACTGAAGCTTTCTTT.

The chain couples TRBV5-4 to TRBJ2-1; D perhaps matches TRBD2 (6 bases). With 0 bases removed from V and 4 bases from J, the gap between germline ends came to 11 bases. Germline values: CDR1 SGHNT, CDR2 YYREEE (reference sequence). The CDR3 sequence is 15 residues long. The CDR3 loop reads CASSLAAGSYNEQFF. DNA for the CDR3: TGTGCCAGCAGCTTGGCGGCGGGGAGTTACAATGAGCAGTTCTTC.

In this sample, this clone turned up a few times. The chain recombines TRBV29-1 with TRBJ1-2; a possible D gene is TRBD1 (5 bases). The germline V gene has CDR1 SQVTM and CDR2 ANQGSEA. V was trimmed by 5 bases and J by 8 bases, leaving 21 bases between them. The CDR3 totals 14 residues. The CDR3, as DNA: TGCAGCGTTCTGGCTCCTGGGGCCCCCGAGGGCTACACCTTC. Its translation is CSVLAPGAPEGYTF.

The chain employs TRBV6-5 and TRBJ1-5, with D hard to call. The CDR3 contains 12 residues. The V end was cut by 6 bases, the J end by 7 bases, with 10 bases between. The germline CDR1 and CDR2 sequences are MNHEY and SVGAGI. The CDR3 nucleotides read TGTGCCAGCAGCCCCCCAGGCCAGCCCCAGCATTTT. Its protein is CASSPPGQPQHF.

The rearrangement joins TRBV19 to TRBJ2-7; D not certain. This CDR3 has 13 amino acids. Germline lookup yields CDR1 LNHDA and CDR2 SQIVND (reference sequence). Between the trimmed V and J ends, which lost 5 bases and 3 bases, there was a span of 11 bases. The CDR3 protein is CASSSTPGYEQYF. DNA for the CDR3: TGTGCCAGTAGTTCCACCCCCGGCTACGAGCAGTACTTC.

The J gene is TRBJ1-2, the V gene TRBV27; D unresolved. Germline V gene data show CDR1 as MNHEY and CDR2 as SMNVEV (reference sequence). The V gene lost 2 bases and the J gene lost 5 bases, with 9 bases spanning the gap. The CDR3 extends over 13 amino acids. CDR3 residues: CASSLTARYGYTF. The CDR3 DNA sequence: TGTGCCAGCAGTTTAACCGCGAGGTATGGCTACACCTTC.

This clone has more than one count but fewer than ten. V gene TRBV29-1 combines with J gene TRBJ2-1; 8 bases are a match to TRBD1. Trimming cost V 6 bases and J 9 bases; bases outside gene matches: 4. CDR3 length equals 11 residues. CDR1 and CDR2 (germline): SQVTM, ANQGSEA. CDR3 amino acids: CSVPGGSEQFF. DNA for the CDR3: TGCAGCGTCCCAGGGGGCAGTGAGCAGTTCTTC.

This clone was observed a handful of times. The rearrangement links TRBV6-5 to TRBJ1-2; no clear D. Germline V gene lookup returns CDR1 MNHEY and CDR2 SVGAGI. With 2 bases removed from V and 8 bases from J, the gap between germline ends came to 12 bases. This CDR3 spans 13 amino acids. CDR3 residues: CASSYRFSGGYTF. CDR3 DNA: TGTGCCAGCAGTTACCGCTTTTCGGGCGGCTACACCTTC.

The V call is TRBV7-8, the J call TRBJ1-1; 8 bases map to TRBD1. The CDR3 consists of 15 residues. J gave up 4 bases and V 5 bases, and 9 bases lay outside the gene matches. Germline loops: CDR1 SGHVS, CDR2 FQNEAQ. The chain's CDR3 is CASSKRSGGPTEAFF. CDR3 bases: TGTGCCAGCAGCAAGAGGTCAGGGGGCCCCACTGAAGCTTTCTTT.

By frequency in the sample, this clone is medium-sized (0.01 to 0.1%). V usage is TRBV25-1 and J usage is TRBJ2-1; D ambiguous. Germline lookup yields CDR1 MGHDK and CDR2 SYGVNS. Trimming removed 5 bases from V and 0 bases from J, with 11 bases in between. The CDR3 covers 15 residues. DNA of the CDR3: TGTGCCAGCAGTCGAAATCCAAGCTCCTACAATGAGCAGTTCTTC. This sequence encodes CASSRNPSSYNEQFF.

Comments on this clone: Other DNA sequences in the sample encode the same CDR3. The J gene is TRBJ2-7, the V gene TRBV29-1; TRBD1 matches 7 bases. The ends lost 7 bases at V and 3 bases at J; junction bases unmatched: 3. Germline V gene data show CDR1 as SQVTM and CDR2 as ANQGSEA. CDR3 size: 11 residues. The CDR3 protein is CSAGDSYEQYF. As DNA, the CDR3 is TGCAGCGCCGGGGACAGCTACGAGCAGTACTTC.

The chain uses TRBV10-3 and TRBJ2-5; D uncertain. CDR1 is ENHRY, CDR2 SYGVKD, per germline. Trimming removed 4 bases from V and 2 bases from J, with 11 bases in between. The CDR3 is 14 amino acids. The CDR3: CAISVVDRQETQYF. In DNA form, the CDR3 reads TGTGCCATCAGTGTAGTGGATCGGCAAGAGACCCAGTACTTC.

The rearrangement uses TRBV23-1 and TRBJ1-5; D is uncertain. TRBV23-1 is classed as an ORF, of uncertain function. With 0 bases removed from V and 7 bases from J, the gap between germline ends came to 16 bases. The CDR3 runs 16 residues. CDR3 coding DNA: TGCGCCAGCAGTCAATCGAGGATAACCCCGGGGCAGCCCCAGCATTTT. It specifies CASSQSRITPGQPQHF.

V is TRBV29-1 and J is TRBJ2-7; D call uncertain. Germline CDR1 reads SQVTM; CDR2 reads ANQGSEA. CDR3 length: 15 amino acids. Trimming took off 7 bases at V and 0 bases at J, with 19 bases between the two ends. CDR3 coding DNA: TGCAGCGCCACCGGTGAGGCACCCAGCTCCTACGAGCAGTACTTC. Encoded protein: CSATGEAPSSYEQYF.

The chain couples TRBV27 to TRBJ2-3; either TRBD1 or TRBD2 may supply D (5 bases each). V lost 10 bases and J lost 5, with 16 bases in between. CDR3 size: 13 residues. CDR1 is MNHEY and CDR2 is SMNVEV in the germline V gene (reference sequence). The CDR3 protein is CAISTGGQDTQYF. Written as DNA, the CDR3 is TGTGCCATCTCTACAGGAGGTCAAGATACGCAGTATTTT.

The DNA for the CDR3 is TGTGCCAGCAGCCCAGCCGGGTGGAGCGGGAGAGCCTACGAGCAGTACTTC. Residues: CASSPAGWSGRAYEQYF. The rearrangement uses TRBV11-2 and TRBJ2-7; TRBD2 matches at 8 bases. The CDR3 has 17 amino acids. The V segment lost 5 bases and the J segment 2 bases; nucleotides outside the gene matches: 14. Per germline, CDR1 SGHAT and CDR2 FQNNGV.

The chain carries TRBV6-5 and TRBJ1-1, with unresolved D. Germline-derived CDR1 and CDR2 are MNHEY and SVGAGI. Trimming pared 5 bases from V and 2 bases from J, leaving 12 bases between. The CDR3 is made up of 14 amino acids. DNA of the CDR3: TGTGCCAGCAGTCCCGGGTGGTCCAACACTGAAGCTTTCTTT. As protein: CASSPGWSNTEAFF.

CDR3 nucleotide sequence: TGTGCCAGCAGCTTAAGGACTAGCGGGATTGTGGATACGCAGTATTTT. Its protein product is CASSLRTSGIVDTQYF. The V and J genes are TRBV11-2 and TRBJ2-3; 12 bases are a match to TRBD2. This CDR3 has 16 amino acids. Trimming cost V 2 bases and J 6 bases; bases outside gene matches: 6. The germline CDR1 and CDR2 sequences are SGHAT and FQNNGV.

The V and J genes are TRBV2 and TRBJ2-6, with D perhaps TRBD2 (6 bases). The germline V gene encodes CDR1 SNHLY and CDR2 FYNNEI. Deletions cut 6 bases from V and 2 bases from J, with 23 bases between. The CDR3 has 19 amino acids. In DNA, the CDR3 is TGTGCCAGCAGGGACCCGGGGGAGGTGGTCCCCCCTGGGGCCAACGTCCTGACTTTC. Translated, it gives CASRDPGEVVPPGANVLTF.

In its sample, this clone was seen a few times. This sequence joins TRBV29-1 and TRBJ2-3; a weak D match, TRBD2 (6 bases). From germline, CDR1 is SQVTM and CDR2 ANQGSEA. Trimming took 7 bases from V and 6 from J, leaving 20 bases between them. The CDR3 extends over 14 amino acids. The CDR3 bases are TGCAGCGCTGGTGACGGGAGCCCTGGCGATACGCAGTATTTT. Translating gives CSAGDGSPGDTQYF.

DNA of the CDR3: TGTGCCAGCAGTGAATTTGTGGGAGGGGGAGAGACCCAGTACTTC. It codes for CASSEFVGGGETQYF. The V gene is TRBV25-1, the J gene TRBJ2-5, with D maybe TRBD2 (7 bases). V was clipped by 1 base and J by 4 bases, with 13 bases between them. CDR3 size: 15 residues. Germline loops: CDR1 MGHDK, CDR2 SYGVNS.

This clone has a handful of counts. Sequence at one end of the junction differs from germline and may be a read error. CDR3 sequence reads: CASSSVSGTDHF. The CDR3 DNA reads TGTGCCAGCAGCTCCGTTTCCGGGACAGATCACTTC. The chain combines TRBV7-3 with TRBJ2-5; the match to TRBD1 covers 7 bases. This CDR3 spans 12 amino acids. Germline CDR1 SGHTA, CDR2 FQGTGA.

The gene calls are TRBV4-1 and TRBJ2-3; 8 bases are shared with TRBD2. The V segment lost 1 base and the J segment 4 bases; nucleotides outside the gene matches: 7. There are 16 residues in the CDR3. Germline lookup yields CDR1 MGHRA and CDR2 YSYEKL. The CDR3 sequence: CASSQVGGLDSDTQYF. Written as DNA, the CDR3 is TGCGCCAGCAGCCAAGTTGGGGGACTAGACTCAGATACGCAGTATTTT.

This clone has only one observation. The rearrangement joins TRBV7-9 to TRBJ2-7; D uncertain. CDR3 size: 13 residues. Germline V lookup: CDR1 SEHNR, CDR2 FQNEAQ (reference sequence). Trimming cost V 1 base and J 3 bases, with 7 bases left between them. This CDR3 is CASSLEGFYEQYF. The CDR3 nucleotides read TGTGCCAGCAGCTTAGAGGGTTTCTACGAGCAGTACTTC.

The J gene is TRBJ1-5, the V gene TRBV29-1; 9 nucleotides match TRBD1. The V gene's germline CDR1 is SQVTM and CDR2 ANQGSEA. The V and J ends lost 6 bases and 7 bases, in that order; junction bases with no gene match: 7. The CDR3 is made up of 13 amino acids. The CDR3 nucleotides read TGCAGCGTATCACAGGGGGCAGAACAGCCCCAGCATTTT. Residues: CSVSQGAEQPQHF.